Shown below are 23 T cell receptor beta chains from a single sample sequenced in a study of blood T cell repertoires in COVID-19. Using immunoSEQ multiplex PCR, the repertoire was profiled, and TCRdb retains in-frame clones only, with some absent. The data show under 150,000 clones, with around 85% seen just once and around 6% held by the top ten. Specimen: peripheral blood. The receptor set was obtained from a woman aged 55-69 years with COVID-19, enrolled during active disease.

This chain uses TRBV18 with TRBJ2-7; 8 bases line up with TRBD1. Unmatched junction bases numbered 11, after V lost 3 bases and J lost 7 bases. Germline V gene data show CDR1 as KGHSH and CDR2 as LQKENI. This CDR3 is built from 15 residues. The CDR3 DNA is TGTGCCAGCTCACCTCCACAGGGGGAGTCGGATGAGCAGTACTTC. It encodes CASSPPQGESDEQYF.

The chain recombines TRBV5-1 with TRBJ2-2, with TRBD2 identical over 7 bases. The CDR3 extends over 14 amino acids. The germline gives CDR1 SGHRS, CDR2 YFSETQ. The ends lost 7 bases at V and 4 bases at J; junction bases unmatched: 7. CDR3: CASSSGGSTGELFF. The DNA for the CDR3 is TGCGCCAGCTCCTCCGGGGGGTCCACCGGGGAGCTGTTTTTT. The full variable domain, with the rest looked up from reference TRBV5-1 and TRBJ2-2, is KAGVTQTPRYLIKTRGQQVTLSCSPISGHRSVSWYQQTPGQGLQFLFEYFSETQRNKGNFPGRFSGRQFSNSRSEMNVSTLELGDSALYLCASSSGGSTGELFFGEGSRLTVL.

In its sample, this clone was seen once. This sequence joins TRBV19 and TRBJ1-1, with 10 bases fitting TRBD1. This CDR3 is built from 14 residues. Germline-derived CDR1 and CDR2 are LNHDA and SQIVND (reference sequence). J was trimmed by 4 bases and V by 5 bases; bases with no gene match: 4. CDR3 nucleotides: TGTGCCAGTAGTCCCTGGACAGGGGGCACTGAAGCTTTCTTT. Translating gives CASSPWTGGTEAFF. The full variable domain, its missing parts supplied by reference TRBV19 and TRBJ1-1, is DGGITQSPKYLFRKEGQNVTLSCEQNLNHDAMYWYRQDPGQGLRLIYYSQIVNDFQKGDIAEGYSVSREKKESFPLTVTSAQKNPTAFYLCASSPWTGGTEAFFGQGTRLTVV.

This sequence joins TRBV7-9 and TRBJ2-3, with TRBD1 identical over 8 bases. The junction had 9 bases not matched to a gene; V was cut back by 5 bases and J by 2 bases. The CDR3 has 16 amino acids. Germline CDR1 and CDR2: SEHNR and FQNEAQ (reference sequence). CDR3 amino acids: CASSIGDRRDTDTQYF. The CDR3 DNA reads as TGTGCCAGCAGCATAGGGGACAGGCGAGACACAGATACGCAGTATTTT.

A single count supports this clone. This chain joins TRBV6-5 and TRBJ1-2; possibly TRBD1 for D (5 bases). Germline V gene lookup returns CDR1 MNHEY and CDR2 SVGAGI. This CDR3 is built from 15 residues. Trimming shortened V by 7 bases and J by 3 bases, and 18 bases separated the two germline ends. In DNA form, the CDR3 reads TGTGCCAGCACCGCCGACCAGGGTTCGCACTATGGCTACACCTTC. This gives the protein CASTADQGSHYGYTF.

The chain carries TRBV11-2 and TRBJ1-2; 9 bases line up with TRBD1. There are 15 residues in the CDR3. Germline V gives CDR1 SGHAT, CDR2 FQNNGV. With 5 bases clipped from V and 3 bases from J, the junction kept 7 bases outside the gene matches. In nucleotides, the CDR3 is TGTGCCAGCAGCCCTCGCCGACAGGGGGACTATGGCTACACCTTC. Translated: CASSPRRQGDYGYTF.

This chain connects TRBV7-2 to TRBJ2-7; possible D gene TRBD1, 5 bases. Germline assignment: CDR1 SGHTA and CDR2 FQGNSA. The ends were cut back, 5 bases at V and 0 bases at J, with 11 bases in the middle. The CDR3 length is 14 residues. CDR3 DNA: TGTGCCAGCAGCACCCTTCAGGGCTCCTACGAGCAGTACTTC. Its translation is CASSTLQGSYEQYF.

The chain couples TRBV7-2 to TRBJ1-2; the D gene is possibly TRBD1 (5 bases). CDR3 length: 14 residues. CDR1 and CDR2 from the germline V gene are SGHTA and FQGNSA. V was pared by 1 base and J by 4 bases, with 10 bases between. The CDR3 DNA sequence: TGTGCCAGCAGCTTAGTAGGCGGGACCTATGGCTACACCTTC. Translation: CASSLVGGTYGYTF.

The rearrangement joins TRBV29-1 to TRBJ2-5, with 8 bases fitting TRBD1. V gave up 7 bases and J gave up 1 base; unmatched junction bases: 8. Per germline, CDR1 SQVTM and CDR2 ANQGSEA. The CDR3 contains 14 residues. This chain's CDR3 is CSGRGQGGQETQYF. In DNA form, the CDR3 reads TGCAGCGGACGAGGACAGGGAGGCCAAGAGACCCAGTACTTC.

The gene calls are TRBV7-9 and TRBJ2-7, with D perhaps TRBD2 (6 bases). V lost 4 bases and J lost 10, with 14 bases in between. Germline assignment: CDR1 SEHNR and CDR2 FQNEAQ (reference sequence). The CDR3 has 12 residues. The CDR3 here is CASSSPAGSQYF. CDR3 in DNA: TGTGCCAGCAGCTCCCCGGCGGGGAGTCAGTACTTC.

V is TRBV3-1 (or the pseudogene TRBV3-2) and J is TRBJ1-1; D gene uncertain. This CDR3 region has 13 residues. Germline lookup yields CDR1 LGHDT and CDR2 YNNKEL (reference sequence). Trimming stripped 0 bases from V and 3 bases from J, with 5 bases between. The CDR3 region is CASSQDQDTEAFF. The CDR3 coding sequence is TGTGCCAGCAGCCAAGATCAGGACACTGAAGCTTTCTTT.

The chain joins TRBV18 to TRBJ1-2; TRBD1 matches at 9 bases. From germline, CDR1 is KGHSH and CDR2 LQKENI. The CDR3 has 16 amino acids. With V trimmed by 4 bases and J by 1 base, 7 bases remained unmatched. Here the CDR3 DNA reads TGTGCCAGCTCACTTACCCCGGGACAGGGTAACTATGGCTACACCTTC. Translation: CASSLTPGQGNYGYTF.

This chain connects TRBV5-1 to TRBJ2-7; possible D gene TRBD1, 6 bases. V was cut by 0 bases and J by 6 bases, with 13 bases left in between. This CDR3 is built from 14 residues. Per the germline V gene, CDR1 is SGHRS and CDR2 is YFSETQ. The CDR3 reads CASSLVTGPSEQYF. The CDR3 region has the DNA TGCGCCAGCAGCTTGGTGACAGGTCCCTCCGAGCAGTACTTC.

The chain recombines TRBV19 with TRBJ1-1; D unclear. V dropped 4 bases and J dropped 0 bases, with 6 bases sitting between them. In germline, CDR1 is LNHDA, CDR2 SQIVND (reference sequence). CDR3 length: 13 amino acids. CDR3 bases: TGTGCCAGTAGTACGGTCATGAACACTGAAGCTTTCTTT. Its protein is CASSTVMNTEAFF.

The sample holds a few counts of this clone. The rearrangement links TRBV9 to TRBJ2-2, with D perhaps matching TRBD2 (5 bases). Germline V gene data show CDR1 as SGDLS and CDR2 as YYNGEE. This CDR3 has 16 amino acids. V was shortened by 4 bases and J by 5 bases, with 18 bases between the two germline ends. CDR3 sequence reads: CASSPQTGIRTGELFF. The CDR3 DNA follows: TGTGCCAGCAGCCCTCAAACCGGGATTAGAACCGGGGAGCTGTTTTTT.

This chain connects TRBV19 to TRBJ2-2, with D possibly being TRBD1 (5 bases). Germline CDR1 and CDR2: LNHDA and SQIVND (reference sequence). V gave up 0 bases and J gave up 7 bases, with 12 bases separating them. This CDR3 contains 15 residues. CDR3 region: CASSIDAGSGGELFF. The DNA for the CDR3 is TGTGCCAGTAGTATAGACGCAGGGTCTGGCGGGGAGCTGTTTTTT.

This clone was counted only a few times. V usage is TRBV6-1 and J usage is TRBJ1-1, with unresolved D. Germline loops: CDR1 MNHNS, CDR2 SASEGT. Trimming removed 0 bases from V and 8 bases from J, with 13 bases in between. The CDR3 is made up of 14 amino acids. For the CDR3, the DNA is TGTGCCAGCAGTGAAGCTTTGAGGCAGAGGGAAGCTTTCTTT. Its protein product is CASSEALRQREAFF.

This sequence joins TRBV7-9 and TRBJ1-2; D gene unclear. The CDR3 sequence is 13 residues long. Trimming took 2 bases from V and 4 from J, leaving 8 bases between them. Germline loops: CDR1 SEHNR, CDR2 FQNEAQ (reference sequence). CDR3 amino acids: CASSLISTYGYTF. CDR3 nucleotides: TGTGCCAGCAGCTTAATAAGCACCTATGGCTACACCTTC. Filled out from reference TRBV7-9 and TRBJ1-2, the complete variable domain reads DTGVSQNPRHKITKRGQNVTFRCDPISEHNRLYWYRQTLGQGPEFLTYFQNEAQLEKSRLLSDRFSAERPKGSFSTLEIQRTEQGDSAMYLCASSLISTYGYTFGSGTRLTVV.

This rearrangement joins TRBV7-9 to TRBJ2-3, with D perhaps matching TRBD2 (6 bases). The germline V gene has CDR1 SEHNR and CDR2 FQNEAQ (reference sequence). The V end was cut by 6 bases, the J end by 3 bases, with 16 bases between. The CDR3 totals 15 residues. CDR3 sequence reads: CASSPQTAGTDTQYF. The CDR3 nucleotides are TGTGCCAGCAGTCCACAGACGGCGGGGACAGATACGCAGTATTTT.

J is TRBJ1-2 and V is TRBV6-6, with D possibly matching TRBD1 (5 bases). This CDR3 region has 13 residues. V dropped 4 bases and J dropped 3 bases, with 9 bases sitting between them. The germline gives CDR1 MNHNY, CDR2 SVGAGI (reference sequence). The CDR3 DNA reads as TGTGCCAGCAGTTTTCGGGGGGACTATGGCTACACCTTC. It yields the protein CASSFRGDYGYTF.

This chain links TRBV4-3 with TRBJ1-6; 8 nucleotides match TRBD1. CDR3 length: 16 residues. Germline trimming cut 2 bases from V and 4 bases from J; bases unmatched to any gene: 4. CDR1 and CDR2 (germline): LGHNA, YSLEER. This CDR3 is CASSQTRTGYNSPLHF. DNA for the CDR3: TGCGCCAGCAGCCAAACGCGGACAGGGTATAATTCACCCCTCCACTTT.

The gene calls are TRBV5-1 and TRBJ1-6; TRBD1 is a possible D gene (5 bases). V was pared by 1 base and J by 17 bases, with 16 bases between. The CDR3 covers 13 residues. Germline CDR1 is SGHRS and CDR2 is YFSETQ. CDR3 sequence: CASSLQIGGLVHF. The CDR3 DNA reads as TGCGCCAGCAGCTTGCAAATCGGGGGTTTGGTCCACTTT.

V is TRBV11-2 and J is TRBJ2-3; 7 nucleotides match TRBD2. CDR1 SGHAT and CDR2 FQNNGV come from the germline V gene. The J segment lost 0 bases and the V segment lost 3 bases, leaving 6 bases of the junction unmatched. This CDR3 spans 16 amino acids. The CDR3 region is CASSFSGRASTDTQYF. DNA for the CDR3: TGTGCCAGCAGCTTTAGCGGGCGAGCTAGCACAGATACGCAGTATTTT.